This TCR beta chain came from a study of tumor-infiltrating lymphocytes in oesophageal squamous cell carcinoma. From the PCR reads, TCRdb called clonotypes with MiXCR, one entry per CDR3 protein. The sample records approximately 9,600 distinct CDR3 sequences, roughly three fifths being singletons. This clonotype has a count of ten or more. V lost 0 bases and J lost 5; bases outside the gene matches: 5. The CDR3 runs 15 residues. Germline CDR1 and CDR2: LGHNA and YNFKEQ. Input material: esophageal tumor tissue. The clonotype originates from a female donor with esophageal squamous cell carcinoma. The V and J genes are TRBV4-2 and TRBJ2-5, with 8 positions matching TRBD1. CDR3 nucleotides: TGTGCCAGCAGCCAAGATCTGCAGGGGGCTGAGACCCAGTACTTC. Amino acid sequence: CASSQDLQGAETQYF.